The sequence of this TCR beta chain was determined in a study of T cells in Graves' hyperthyroidism and ophthalmopathy. CDR1 and CDR2 (germline): SGHTA, FQGTGA. The CDR3 length is 11 residues, termini included. Concerning this clonotype: The DNA is left out, because the CDR3 cannot be placed on it with certainty; the CDR3 is given as TCRdb lists it.

RNA transcripts yielded amplified TCR beta CDR3 regions. TCR CDR3 regions were first amplified by RT-PCR with HTBI primers. TCRdb re-derived calls from the multiplex PCR reads in MiXCR, one entry per CDR3 protein. This table holds approximately 500,000 distinct CDR3 sequences, under 60% found once. The TCR was taken from a woman between 18 and 30 years old with Graves' hyperthyroidism. The chain recombines TRBV7-3 with TRBJ2-2. Input material: peripheral blood or thyroid tissue (not recorded which). This chain's CDR3 is CASSTAGSCFF.